This TCR beta chain was observed in a study of OX40 agonist ivuxolimab in advanced cancers. Study-level background: Ivuxolimab, which targeted the costimulatory receptor OX40 (CD134), was an agonistic, fully human IgG2 monoclonal antibody. The monotherapy dose-escalation portion (N = 52 patients) of the phase I ivuxolimab trial is reported in the paper. Among the 52 dose-escalation patients, some 19 had hepatocellular carcinoma, approximately 15 melanoma, 9 renal cell carcinoma and 9 head and neck cancer. The purpose of peripheral TCRbeta sequencing was to test whether ivuxolimab changed TCR sequence diversity and led to clonal T-cell expansion. Three dose-escalation patients achieved partial responses, one with hepatocellular carcinoma and two with cutaneous melanoma. Intravenous ivuxolimab was administered to patients every 2 weeks at six dose levels: 0.01, 0.1, 0.3, 1.5, 3 and 10 mg/kg. In the dose-escalation cohort, around four fifths of patients were male, and the mean age was roughly 60 years with a range of roughly 20 to 80. Prior anti-PD-1, anti-PD-L1 or anti-CTLA-4 therapy was permitted, and approximately 41% of dose-escalation patients had received checkpoint inhibitors. Study-wide conclusions, independent of this receptor: Low levels of normalized T-cell clonal expansion were also seen in some patients who did not respond. After ivuxolimab, expanded clones were on average more numerous among CD8+ T cells than among CD4+ T cells. The antigen specificity of the clonally expanded peripheral T cells was not determined. In the 0.1-3.0 mg/kg groups, partial responders were among the patients with the lowest normalized peripheral clonal expansion, particularly in CD8+ T cells. Clonal expansion of both CD4+ and CD8+ blood T cells was observed from baseline to week 6 at doses 0.1 to 3.0 mg/kg.

Patients with a history of autoimmune disease or receiving systemic immunosuppression were excluded from the trial. Peripheral blood for TCR sequencing was drawn from every dose cohort at baseline, at cycle 4 day 1 and at cycle 7 day 1. Samples were obtained from an open-label, multicenter, first-in-human phase I dose-escalation trial of ivuxolimab. Adults with locally advanced or metastatic melanoma, renal cell carcinoma, hepatocellular carcinoma or head and neck squamous cell carcinoma were enrolled in the trial. Before TCR sequencing, CD4+ T cells and CD8+ T cells were sorted from peripheral blood as separate populations. About this clone: Its antigen is still unknown. Within one base of it there is no much larger clone, and no base qualities were kept.

From cysteine to phenylalanine, the CDR3 is 16 amino acids long. Just the 48-base CDR3 DNA is kept, in frame starting at base 1. The trim is 3 bases for V and 0 bases for J, with a gap of 17 bases between the germline ends. Reading the germline V gene (reference sequence) gives CDR1 GTSNPN and CDR2 SVGIG. For sequencing of the TCRbeta CDR3 region, genomic DNA was extracted from the sorted cells. TCRbeta CDR3 regions were sequenced using the immunoSEQ Assay. Not all clones reach the TCRdb copy of this immuneACCESS table, which keeps in-frame sequences only. Checked studies attribute under half of the gap to unresolved V genes and leave the rest unexplained. The sample data list about 65,000 clones, and roughly 84% of these were observed just once. 0.38% of the sample goes to the ten largest clones.

The sequence came from an adult with an advanced solid tumor such as melanoma, head and neck, liver or kidney cancer. The source material was CD4+ or CD8+ T cells sorted from blood, sampled in a trial of the OX40 agonist ivuxolimab. The sequence links TRBV30 to TRBJ1-2; matching of 5 bases hints at TRBD1 as the D gene. Here the CDR3 is given as CAWSVRTQTANYGYTF. The nucleotides read TGTGCCTGGAGCGTCAGAACCCAGACAGCTAACTATGGCTACACCTTC.